What follows are 13 T cell receptor beta chains derived from one specimen sequenced in a study of OX40 agonist ivuxolimab in advanced cancers. This table comes from immunoSEQ multiplex PCR, and its TCRdb copy is limited to in-frame clones, with some not included. Among under 45,000 clones listed, around 73% were seen once. The source material was CD4+ or CD8+ T cells sorted from blood, sampled in a trial of the OX40 agonist ivuxolimab. The receptors shown here come from an adult with an advanced solid tumor such as melanoma, head and neck, liver or kidney cancer.

The sample holds a few counts of this clone. V gene TRBV5-1 combines with J gene TRBJ2-1; 12 bases are shared with TRBD2. In germline, CDR1 is SGHRS, CDR2 YFSETQ. V gave up 4 bases and J gave up 0 bases; unmatched junction bases: 8. The CDR3 totals 18 residues. CDR3 DNA sequence: TGCGCCAGCAGCCTAGGACTAGCGGGACTCAGCTCCTACAATGAGCAGTTCTTC. Its translation is CASSLGLAGLSSYNEQFF.

This chain links TRBV4-2 with TRBJ2-2; the match to TRBD2 covers 7 bases. CDR1 and CDR2 from the germline V gene are LGHNA and YNFKEQ. This CDR3 region has 16 residues. The J segment lost 3 bases and the V segment lost 0 bases, leaving 4 bases of the junction unmatched. CDR3 region: CASSQDSGGYTGELFF. The CDR3 DNA is TGTGCCAGCAGCCAAGATTCCGGGGGGTACACCGGGGAGCTGTTTTTT.

This clone was seen more than once but under ten times. The chain joins TRBV6-5 to TRBJ2-1; D not resolved. From germline, CDR1 is MNHEY and CDR2 SVGAGI. This CDR3 spans 13 amino acids. V lost 8 bases, J lost 4 bases, and 12 bases lay in between. CDR3 amino acids: CASQADGYNEQFF. In DNA, the CDR3 is TGTGCCAGCCAGGCAGACGGATACAATGAGCAGTTCTTC.

DNA of the CDR3: TGTGCCAGCAGCTTATGGGCCGAGCGGGAGACCCAGTACTTC. It codes for CASSLWAERETQYF. The chain joins TRBV13 to TRBJ2-5; tentatively, D is TRBD2 (5 bases). V lost 2 bases, J lost 5 bases, and 12 bases lay in between. CDR1 and CDR2 (germline): PRHDT, FYEKMQ (reference sequence). CDR3 length equals 14 residues.

The CDR3 coding sequence is TGTGCCAGTAGTATAGAGGGAGGGATTGGGCCAGATACGCAGTATTTT. Translated, it gives CASSIEGGIGPDTQYF. This chain links TRBV19 with TRBJ2-3, with 7 bases identical to TRBD2. This CDR3 spans 16 amino acids. Germline V gene lookup returns CDR1 LNHDA and CDR2 SQIVND (reference sequence). With V trimmed by 0 bases and J by 4 bases, 7 bases remained unmatched.

As concerns this clone: At the DNA level, this CDR3 is encoded by other sequences in the same sample as well. The chain is built from TRBV18 and TRBJ1-5; 10 nucleotides align to TRBD1. This CDR3 region has 15 residues. Germline V lookup: CDR1 KGHSH, CDR2 LQKENI. J gave up 4 bases and V 3 bases, and 3 bases lay outside the gene matches. The CDR3 spells CASSPGTGVNQPQHF. DNA for the CDR3: TGTGCCAGCTCACCCGGGACAGGGGTTAATCAGCCCCAGCATTTT.

V gene TRBV19 combines with J gene TRBJ2-7; 14 nucleotides match TRBD2. The CDR3 consists of 16 residues. The ends lost 5 bases at V and 2 bases at J; junction bases unmatched: 5. Looked up from germline, CDR1 is LNHDA and CDR2 is SQIVND (reference sequence). The CDR3 sequence: CASSVSTSGRAYEQYF. DNA of the CDR3: TGTGCCAGTAGTGTCTCGACTAGCGGGAGGGCCTACGAGCAGTACTTC.

The chain carries TRBV14 and TRBJ1-2; D might be TRBD1 (5 bases). Germline CDR1 reads SGHDN; CDR2 reads FVKESK. Trimming took off 2 bases at V and 8 bases at J, with 18 bases between the two ends. There are 15 residues in the CDR3. Here the CDR3 DNA reads TGTGCCAGCAGCCAAACCAGGGAAAATATAGGAGGCTACACCTTC. It yields the protein CASSQTRENIGGYTF.

The V gene is TRBV5-1, the J gene TRBJ2-7; D is possibly TRBD2 (5 bases). The V and J ends lost 1 base and 0 bases respectively, with 11 bases between them. CDR3 length equals 15 residues. Germline CDR1 is SGHRS and CDR2 is YFSETQ. The CDR3 coding sequence is TGCGCCAGCAGCTTGTCGGCTAGCCCCTCCTACGAGCAGTACTTC. It yields the protein CASSLSASPSYEQYF.

The chain combines TRBV28 with TRBJ1-2; the D gene is possibly TRBD1 (5 bases). The CDR3 length is 14 residues. Germline V lookup: CDR1 MDHEN, CDR2 SYDVKM. With 4 bases removed from V and 6 bases from J, the gap between germline ends came to 15 bases. CDR3 amino acids: CASSSPADRNGYTF. CDR3 DNA: TGTGCCAGCAGTTCCCCCGCCGACAGAAATGGCTACACCTTC.

As concerns this clone: The DNA is left out, because the CDR3 cannot be placed on it with certainty; the CDR3 is given as TCRdb lists it. J is TRBJ2-5 and V is TRBV28; TRBD2, the table's D call, lacks a check against the DNA. CDR1 and CDR2 (germline): MDHEN, SYDVKM. The CDR3 is 18 residues long, ends included. CDR3 sequence: CASSLGMGEREGRETQYF.

The genes are TRBV2 and TRBJ2-1; TRBD2 matches at 9 bases. V was pared by 4 bases and J by 6 bases, with 7 bases of the junction left unmatched. CDR3 length: 15 residues. Germline values: CDR1 SNHLY, CDR2 FYNNEI. The CDR3 spells CASSVLAGLANEQFF. CDR3 DNA: TGTGCCAGCAGTGTTTTAGCGGGACTAGCCAATGAGCAGTTCTTC.

Note on this clone: This likely stems from a read error, as it lies one base from a far larger clone. The same CDR3 is also encoded by other DNA sequences in this sample. V is TRBV4-1 and J is TRBJ1-4, with D maybe TRBD1 (6 bases). Trimming removed 1 base from V and 6 bases from J, with 12 bases in between. Germline V gene lookup returns CDR1 MGHRA and CDR2 YSYEKL. There are 15 residues in the CDR3. CDR3 DNA sequence: TGCGCCAGCAGCCAAGTGGGAGAGGGGGATGAAAAACTGTTTTTT. Amino acid sequence: CASSQVGEGDEKLFF.